This TCR beta chain is from a study of blood T cell repertoires in COVID-19. Study information: In each case, the material was cDNA or gDNA derived from T cells, B-cell-depleted T cells, or PBMCs.

Only in-frame clones appear in the TCRdb table, and some are missing; sequencing was by immunoSEQ multiplex PCR. The sample has roughly 150,000 clones; about nine tenths are singletons. The CDR3 is 15 residues long. With 3 bases removed from V and 2 bases from J, the gap between germline ends came to 11 bases. Germline assignment: CDR1 MDHEN and CDR2 SYDVKM. The rearrangement links TRBV28 to TRBJ1-5; possibly TRBD1 for D (6 bases). This clonotype was sampled from a woman in her 70s with acute or convalescent COVID-19. Sequencing input: peripheral blood. For the CDR3, the DNA is TGTGCCAGCAGTTTCTCCAGGGGCGGCAATCAGCCCCAGCATTTT. Encoded protein: CASSFSRGGNQPQHF. Full variable domain (outside the CDR3, taken from reference TRBV28 and TRBJ1-5): DVKVTQSSRYLVKRTGEKVFLECVQDMDHENMFWYRQDPGLGLRLIYFSYDVKMKEKGDIPEGYSVSREKKERFSLILESASTNQTSMYLCASSFSRGGNQPQHFGDGTRLSIL.